The 32 T cell receptor beta chains in this list originate from one sample, sequenced in a study of blood T cell repertoires in COVID-19 (dated by TCRdb to the early 2020s). The library was obtained by the immunoSEQ multiplex PCR assay. The table was pulled from immuneACCESS by TCRdb, which kept in-frame rearrangements only. Such tables lose some clones; where checked, under half of the loss comes from unresolved V genes, and the rest has no known cause. Counted in this sample were some 160,000 clones; about 83% of them appeared once. The biggest ten clones account for 13% of the sample. The sequenced sample was peripheral blood. These TCRs come from a man between 65 and 85 years old who had recovered from COVID-19.

This clone was found a few times. The V and J genes are TRBV18 and TRBJ2-7; 10 positions agree with TRBD2. Germline CDR1 reads KGHSH; CDR2 reads LQKENI. After removal of 3 bases from V and 2 bases from J, the junction contained 4 bases not matched to a gene. This CDR3 has 15 amino acids. CDR3 nucleotide sequence: TGTGCCAGCTCACCCCCGCTAGCGGGAGCCTACGAGCAGTACTTC. Translated: CASSPPLAGAYEQYF.

The chain has TRBV7-9 and TRBJ2-3, with D tentatively TRBD2 (5 bases). The germline CDR1 and CDR2 sequences are SEHNR and FQNEAQ (reference sequence). This CDR3 is 15 amino acids long. The V and J ends lost 1 base and 2 bases respectively, with 10 bases between them. The CDR3 sequence: CASSLGSGNTDTQYF. The CDR3, as DNA: TGTGCCAGCAGCTTAGGTTCCGGGAACACAGATACGCAGTATTTT.

The V gene is TRBV19, the J gene TRBJ2-3; TRBD2 is a possible D gene (6 bases). V was pared by 3 bases and J by 10 bases, with 14 bases between. Germline values: CDR1 LNHDA, CDR2 SQIVND (reference sequence). The CDR3 runs 13 residues. The CDR3 loop is CASSISSETAQYF. In DNA, the CDR3 is TGTGCCAGTAGTATTTCTAGCGAAACCGCGCAGTATTTT.

The chain links TRBV21-1 to TRBJ2-3; the DNA was not compared with TRBD2, the D call given in the table. TRBV21-1 is shown as a pseudogene. The CDR3 sequence is 17 residues long. The CDR3 DNA reads as TGTGCCAGCAGCAAAGGCCCCTGGGGGGTAGTAACAGATACGCAGTATTTT. Encoded protein: CASSKGPWGVVTDTQYF.

The chain carries TRBV5-6 and TRBJ1-1, with TRBD1 identical over 8 bases. The V and J ends lost 2 bases and 1 base, in that order; junction bases with no gene match: 7. CDR1 and CDR2 from the germline V gene are SGHDT and YYEEEE. CDR3 length: 16 residues. For the CDR3, the DNA is TGTGCCAGCAGCTTCTGGACAGGGCTCCGGAACACTGAAGCTTTCTTT. Protein: CASSFWTGLRNTEAFF.

The gene calls are TRBV9 and TRBJ2-1; 7 nucleotides align to TRBD1. Germline V lookup: CDR1 SGDLS, CDR2 YYNGEE. The CDR3 runs to 14 residues. V lost 3 bases to trimming and J lost 5 bases; unmatched junction nucleotides: 5. The CDR3: CASSDRTGDNEQFF. For the CDR3, the DNA is TGTGCCAGCAGCGACCGGACAGGAGACAATGAGCAGTTCTTC. The entire variable domain, with the rest obtained from reference TRBV9 and TRBJ2-1, is as follows: DSGVTQTPKHLITATGQRVTLRCSPRSGDLSVYWYQQSLDQGLQFLIQYYNGEERAKGNILERFSAQQFPDLHSELNLSSLELGDSALYFCASSDRTGDNEQFFGPGTRLTVL.

The chain has TRBV12-3 or TRBV12-4 and TRBJ1-1; D gene uncertain. Trimming took off 1 base at V and 5 bases at J, with 8 bases between the two ends. CDR3 length: 13 residues. The CDR3 loop is CASSLVIKTEAFF. The CDR3 region has the DNA TGTGCCAGCAGTTTAGTTATAAAAACTGAAGCTTTCTTT.

J is TRBJ2-7 and V is TRBV21-1; the table's TRBD2 call for D was not verified on the DNA. TRBV21-1 is tagged as a pseudogene. This CDR3 is built from 18 residues. Here the CDR3 DNA reads TGTGCCAGCAGCATCGGAGGAGGACCTTCCACGGTGGGGTACGAGCAGTACTTC. This sequence encodes CASSIGGGPSTVGYEQYF.

Notes on this clone: Other DNA sequences in the sample encode the same CDR3. The chain links TRBV3-1 (or the pseudogene TRBV3-2) to TRBJ2-7, with 10 bases identical to TRBD1. With V trimmed by 2 bases and J by 1 base, 2 bases remained unmatched. The CDR3 has 15 residues. Germline V gene lookup returns CDR1 LGHDT and CDR2 YNNKEL (reference sequence). CDR3 in amino acids: CASSQPGQGSYEQYF. CDR3 coding DNA: TGTGCCAGCAGCCAACCGGGACAGGGGTCCTACGAGCAGTACTTC.

The rearrangement links TRBV3-1 (or the pseudogene TRBV3-2) to TRBJ1-4; D is unclear. Germline V gene lookup returns CDR1 LGHDT and CDR2 YNNKEL (reference sequence). There are 14 residues in the CDR3. V was clipped by 2 bases and J by 8 bases, with 12 bases between them. The CDR3 reads CASSQQSSTEKLFF. CDR3 bases: TGTGCCAGCAGCCAACAATCATCTACGGAAAAACTGTTTTTT.

The rearrangement links TRBV27 to TRBJ2-5, with D perhaps matching TRBD2 (7 bases). The V end lost 5 bases, the J end lost 2 bases, and 9 bases lay between the germline ends. Germline-derived CDR1 and CDR2 are MNHEY and SMNVEV (reference sequence). The CDR3 totals 13 residues. As DNA, the CDR3 is TGTGCCAGCAGTGGGGGGGCTCAAGAGACCCAGTACTTC. It codes for CASSGGAQETQYF.

The chain recombines TRBV4-1 with TRBJ1-6; a possible D gene is TRBD1 (6 bases). CDR1 and CDR2 (germline): MGHRA, YSYEKL. The CDR3 totals 16 residues. Trimming removed 8 bases at V and 0 bases at J, with 14 bases between. The CDR3 reads CASARGSSSYNSPLHF. CDR3 sequence (DNA): TGCGCCAGCGCCAGGGGCAGTAGCTCCTATAATTCACCCCTCCACTTT.

The chain has TRBV18 and TRBJ2-5, with 7 bases lining up with TRBD2. V gave up 3 bases and J gave up 2 bases; unmatched junction bases: 6. Germline CDR1 KGHSH, CDR2 LQKENI. CDR3 length: 15 residues. The CDR3 region is CASSPQQRGQETQYF. In DNA form, the CDR3 reads TGTGCCAGCTCACCCCAGCAGCGGGGACAAGAGACCCAGTACTTC.

This clone came up a few times. This chain links TRBV5-1 with TRBJ2-1; 9 bases fit TRBD1. In germline, CDR1 is SGHRS, CDR2 YFSETQ. The CDR3 has 15 amino acids. Trimming at V came to 2 bases and at J to 7 bases, leaving 7 bases not matched to a gene. CDR3: CASSLPGQGGNEQFF. The CDR3 bases are TGCGCCAGCAGCTTACCGGGACAGGGAGGGAATGAGCAGTTCTTC. Combining the CDR3 with reference TRBV5-1 and TRBJ2-1 gives the whole variable domain KAGVTQTPRYLIKTRGQQVTLSCSPISGHRSVSWYQQTPGQGLQFLFEYFSETQRNKGNFPGRFSGRQFSNSRSEMNVSTLELGDSALYLCASSLPGQGGNEQFFGPGTRLTVL.

This chain connects TRBV7-8 to TRBJ2-7; TRBD1 matches 7 bases. Losses at the gene ends were 3 bases for V and 0 bases for J; bases not matched to a gene: 2. CDR1 and CDR2 from the germline V gene are SGHVS and FQNEAQ. The CDR3 consists of 14 residues. For the CDR3, the DNA is TGTGCCAGCAGCTTCCGGGACAGCTCCTACGAGCAGTACTTC. This codes for CASSFRDSSYEQYF. The full variable domain, rest sourced from reference TRBV7-8 and TRBJ2-7, is GAGVSQSPRYKVAKRGQDVALRCDPISGHVSLFWYQQALGQGPEFLTYFQNEAQLDKSGLPSDRFFAERPEGSVSTLKIQRTQQEDSAVYLCASSFRDSSYEQYFGPGTRLTVT.

This clone was seen once. J is TRBJ2-3 and V is TRBV5-1; TRBD1 aligns across 8 bases. V was clipped by 4 bases and J by 1 base; unmatched bases: 2. CDR3 length: 14 residues. From germline, CDR1 is SGHRS and CDR2 YFSETQ. CDR3 sequence: CASSQDRGTDTQYF. The CDR3 DNA reads TGCGCCAGCAGCCAGGACAGGGGCACAGATACGCAGTATTTT.

V usage is TRBV29-1 and J usage is TRBJ2-7, with 13 bases lining up with TRBD2. The CDR3 has 15 amino acids. CDR1 and CDR2 from the germline V gene are SQVTM and ANQGSEA. After removal of 4 bases from V and 3 bases from J, the junction contained 6 bases not matched to a gene. The CDR3 sequence: CSVVLGLAGDYEQYF. The CDR3 DNA is TGCAGCGTTGTTCTTGGACTAGCGGGAGACTACGAGCAGTACTTC.

The chain links TRBV29-1 to TRBJ2-1; 7 bases are shared with TRBD1. Trimming cost V 5 bases and J 5 bases; bases outside gene matches: 12. CDR1 is SQVTM and CDR2 is ANQGSEA in the germline V gene. CDR3 length: 15 residues. DNA of the CDR3: TGCAGCGTTAGGACAGGAGCTATCATTAACAATGAGCAGTTCTTC. The encoded protein is CSVRTGAIINNEQFF.

This chain joins TRBV7-2 and TRBJ2-6, with D possibly matching TRBD1 (5 bases). Germline lookup yields CDR1 SGHTA and CDR2 FQGNSA. Trimming left V 2 bases short and J 0 bases short, with 14 bases between. The CDR3 contains 18 residues. CDR3 region: CASSLSVTDVSGANVLTF. The CDR3 region has the DNA TGTGCCAGCAGCTTATCGGTGACAGACGTCTCTGGGGCCAACGTCCTGACTTTC.

The chain links TRBV7-8 to TRBJ1-3, with D tentatively TRBD1 (6 bases). CDR1 and CDR2 (germline): SGHVS, FQNEAQ. The CDR3 contains 15 residues. The germline V and J ends were trimmed by 5 bases and 1 base, with 12 bases remaining between them. The CDR3 DNA follows: TGTGCCAGCAGCGAAGCACAGGGATCTGGAAACACCATATATTTT. This translates into CASSEAQGSGNTIYF.

V usage is TRBV6-5 and J usage is TRBJ2-7; 9 nucleotides match TRBD1. J gave up 2 bases and V 10 bases, and 9 bases lay outside the gene matches. The V gene's germline CDR1 is MNHEY and CDR2 SVGAGI. This CDR3 has 14 amino acids. The CDR3 sequence: CATQPGTGPYEQYF. The CDR3 DNA is TGTGCCACCCAACCGGGGACAGGGCCCTACGAGCAGTACTTC.

This chain uses TRBV5-1 with TRBJ2-5; TRBD1 matches at 8 bases. Looked up from germline, CDR1 is SGHRS and CDR2 is YFSETQ. J gave up 2 bases and V 4 bases, and 7 bases lay outside the gene matches. The CDR3 length is 15 residues. The CDR3 loop is CASSTAGQVQETQYF. CDR3 in DNA: TGCGCCAGCAGCACCGCGGGACAGGTACAAGAGACCCAGTACTTC. Full variable domain (rest looked up from reference TRBV5-1 and TRBJ2-5): KAGVTQTPRYLIKTRGQQVTLSCSPISGHRSVSWYQQTPGQGLQFLFEYFSETQRNKGNFPGRFSGRQFSNSRSEMNVSTLELGDSALYLCASSTAGQVQETQYFGPGTRLLVL.

The rearrangement links TRBV6-9 to TRBJ2-7; D possibly corresponds to TRBD1 (5 bases). CDR3 length: 15 amino acids. V lost 9 bases, J lost 2 bases, and 20 bases lay in between. The V gene's germline CDR1 is MNHGY and CDR2 SVAAGI. The CDR3 bases are TGTGCCAGTACTCCTACTGACAGAATCACCTACGAGCAGTACTTC. Its protein product is CASTPTDRITYEQYF.

The J gene is TRBJ1-3, the V gene TRBV10-3; the D is unclear. From germline, CDR1 is ENHRY and CDR2 SYGVKD. V lost 4 bases, J lost 0 bases, and 10 bases lay in between. The CDR3 sequence is 15 residues long. The CDR3 loop is CAISVGLPSGNTIYF. CDR3 nucleotides: TGTGCCATCAGTGTTGGACTCCCCTCTGGAAACACCATATATTTT.

The chain carries TRBV5-1 and TRBJ1-2; D is unresolved. The CDR3 is 16 residues long. CDR1 and CDR2 from the germline V gene are SGHRS and YFSETQ. Trimming left V 0 bases short and J 2 bases short, with 14 bases between. The DNA of the CDR3 is TGCGCCAGCAGCTTGGAAGGCCCCGAGCGGAACTATGGCTACACCTTC. It encodes CASSLEGPERNYGYTF.

This clone was picked up many times. The chain links TRBV7-9 to TRBJ2-5, with 10 bases fitting TRBD2. Germline V gene sequence: CDR1 SEHNR, CDR2 FQNEAQ (reference sequence). This CDR3 region has 15 residues. Trimming removed 1 base from V and 5 bases from J; junction bases left unmatched: 4. CDR3 loop: CASSLEASGSETQYF. The CDR3 bases are TGTGCCAGCAGCTTAGAGGCTAGCGGGAGTGAGACCCAGTACTTC. Using reference TRBV7-9 and TRBJ2-5 for the parts outside the CDR3, the full variable domain is DTGVSQNPRHKITKRGQNVTFRCDPISEHNRLYWYRQTLGQGPEFLTYFQNEAQLEKSRLLSDRFSAERPKGSFSTLEIQRTEQGDSAMYLCASSLEASGSETQYFGPGTRLLVL.

The V call is TRBV5-1, the J call TRBJ2-7, with 10 bases lining up with TRBD2. Germline-derived CDR1 and CDR2 are SGHRS and YFSETQ. CDR3 length equals 15 residues. Trimming took 3 bases from V and 2 from J; bases not matched to a gene: 5. The CDR3 DNA sequence: TGCGCCAGCAGCTCTGGGACTAGCGTACCCTACGAGCAGTACTTC. Amino acids: CASSSGTSVPYEQYF.

The chain couples TRBV10-1 to TRBJ2-1; D perhaps matches TRBD2 (6 bases). The CDR3 runs 15 residues. V lost 3 bases to trimming and J lost 7 bases, with 16 bases between them. Per the germline V gene, CDR1 is WNHNN and CDR2 is SYGVQD (reference sequence). Here the CDR3 DNA reads TGCGCCAGCAGTGATCCGGGGGAGTCGCGGAATGAGCAGTTCTTC. Its protein is CASSDPGESRNEQFF.

V usage is TRBV18 and J usage is TRBJ1-6; no clear D gene. The length of the CDR3 is 15 residues. Trimming cost V 1 base and J 10 bases, with 14 bases left between them. Germline V gene lookup returns CDR1 KGHSH and CDR2 LQKENI. The CDR3 spells CASSPLGRGSSPLHF. CDR3 in DNA: TGTGCCAGCTCACCACTCGGACGGGGTAGCTCACCCCTCCACTTT. Complete variable domain (other parts from reference TRBV18 and TRBJ1-6): NAGVMQNPRHLVRRRGQEARLRCSPMKGHSHVYWYRQLPEEGLKFMVYLQKENIIDESGMPKERFSAEFPKEGPSILRIQQVVRGDSAAYFCASSPLGRGSSPLHFGNGTRLTVT.

The J gene is TRBJ2-3, the V gene TRBV11-3, with D possibly being TRBD2 (6 bases). Germline V gene lookup returns CDR1 SGHNT and CDR2 YENEEA. The CDR3 sequence is 13 residues long. Between the trimmed V and J ends, which lost 0 bases and 5 bases, there was a span of 6 bases. The CDR3 protein is CASSLDSGDTQYF. The CDR3 DNA is TGTGCCAGCAGCTTAGATAGCGGAGATACGCAGTATTTT.

The chain joins TRBV10-3 to TRBJ2-5; the D is unclear. The CDR3 is made up of 14 amino acids. Germline CDR1 reads ENHRY; CDR2 reads SYGVKD. Trimming cost V 0 bases and J 2 bases, with 7 bases left between them. The CDR3 loop reads CAISESAKQETQYF. Here the CDR3 DNA reads TGTGCCATCAGTGAGTCGGCAAAGCAAGAGACCCAGTACTTC.

The chain employs TRBV7-2 and TRBJ2-3, with 8 bases that match TRBD2. Germline trimming cut 4 bases from V and 9 bases from J; bases unmatched to any gene: 6. Germline V lookup: CDR1 SGHTA, CDR2 FQGNSA. The CDR3 sequence is 13 residues long. CDR3 nucleotide sequence: TGTGCCAGCAGCTCAACAGCGGGAGTCACGCAGTATTTT. It codes for CASSSTAGVTQYF.